The clone carrying this TCR beta chain was detected many times. The antigen is unknown. From RNA transcripts, TCR beta CDR3 regions were amplified. In the first-round RT-PCR of the TCR CDR3, the HTBI primer set was used. TCRdb ran MiXCR on the multiplex PCR reads and lists one entry per CDR3 protein. The data contain 250,000 to 300,000 distinct CDR3 sequences, roughly 15% of them singletons. The sample is drawn from a study of T cells in Graves' hyperthyroidism and ophthalmopathy. Diagnoses rested on clinical symptoms, serum thyroxine and TRAb, thyroid ultrasound and orbital computed tomography. Trimming cost V 2 bases and J 7 bases, with 18 bases left between them. The CDR3 has 16 amino acids. General study findings and limits: Onset of ophthalmopathy came a median approximately 6.5 months after the model predicted it. Researchers report that a 13 V-J model separated ophthalmopathy from stable hyperthyroidism.

The TCR sequence derives from a woman aged 40 to 50 with Graves' hyperthyroidism that later progressed to Graves' ophthalmopathy. The source material was blood. The chain employs TRBV12-3 or TRBV12-4 and TRBJ2-1; no firm D call. The CDR3 nucleotides read TGTGCCAGCAGTTTATTCCCAAGTTTTAAGGAAAATGAGCAGTTCTTC. Translation: CASSLFPSFKENEQFF.